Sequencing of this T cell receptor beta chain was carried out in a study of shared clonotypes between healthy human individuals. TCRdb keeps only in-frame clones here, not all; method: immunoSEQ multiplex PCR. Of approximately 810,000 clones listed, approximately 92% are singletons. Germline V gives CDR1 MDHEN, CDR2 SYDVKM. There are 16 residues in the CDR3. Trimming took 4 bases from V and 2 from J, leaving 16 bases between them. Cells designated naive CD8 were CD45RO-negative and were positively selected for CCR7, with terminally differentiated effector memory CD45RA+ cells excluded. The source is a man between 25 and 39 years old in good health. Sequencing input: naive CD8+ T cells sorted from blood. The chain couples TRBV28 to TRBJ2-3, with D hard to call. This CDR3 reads CASSSRAVVNTDTQYF. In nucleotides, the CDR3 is TGTGCCAGCAGTTCCCGGGCGGTTGTGAACACAGATACGCAGTATTTT. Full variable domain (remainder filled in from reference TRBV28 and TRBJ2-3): DVKVTQSSRYLVKRTGEKVFLECVQDMDHENMFWYRQDPGLGLRLIYFSYDVKMKEKGDIPEGYSVSREKKERFSLILESASTNQTSMYLCASSSRAVVNTDTQYFGPGTRLTVL.